This TCR beta chain appears in the sequencing data of a study of breast tumors, draining lymph nodes, adjacent tissues. Whole-study findings and limits: Tumor TCR diversity was below lymph nodes but above nontumor tissue. Luminal-like breast cancer showed significantly higher tumor–nontumor repertoire similarity than basal-like. That most tumor T cells come from lymph nodes remained unproven.

On this clonotype itself: Antigen unknown.

TCRdb analysed the multiplex PCR reads with MiXCR anew, one entry per CDR3 protein. The data show 60,000 to 70,000 distinct CDR3 sequences, with roughly 50% seen just once and about 19% held by the top ten. In germline, CDR1 is DFQATT, CDR2 SNEGSKA (reference sequence). The CDR3 has 17 residues. Unmatched junction bases numbered 7, after V lost 0 bases and J lost 3 bases. V and J are TRBV20-1 and TRBJ2-3; 12 bases fit TRBD2. The TCR sequence derives from a female donor with breast cancer. Some clones in this sample may be carry-over from other donors' samples. Sequencing was carried out using breast tumor tissue. The CDR3 reads CSARDPLTSGRTDTQYF. CDR3 bases: TGCAGTGCTAGAGATCCCCTGACTAGCGGGAGAACAGATACGCAGTATTTT.